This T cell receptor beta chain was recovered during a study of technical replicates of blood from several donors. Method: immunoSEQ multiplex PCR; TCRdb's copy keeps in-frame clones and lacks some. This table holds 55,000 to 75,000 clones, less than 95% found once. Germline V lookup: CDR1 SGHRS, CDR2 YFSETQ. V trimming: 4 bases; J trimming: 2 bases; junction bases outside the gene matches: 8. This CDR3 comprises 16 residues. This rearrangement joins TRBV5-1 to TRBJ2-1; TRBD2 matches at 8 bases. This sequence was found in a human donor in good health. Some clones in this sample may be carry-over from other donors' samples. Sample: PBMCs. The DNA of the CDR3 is TGCGCCAGCAGCCGGGGGGGGAGCGCCGCCTACAATGAGCAGTTCTTC. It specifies CASSRGGSAAYNEQFF. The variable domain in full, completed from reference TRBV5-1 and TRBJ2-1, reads KAGVTQTPRYLIKTRGQQVTLSCSPISGHRSVSWYQQTPGQGLQFLFEYFSETQRNKGNFPGRFSGRQFSNSRSEMNVSTLELGDSALYLCASSRGGSAAYNEQFFGPGTRLTVL.